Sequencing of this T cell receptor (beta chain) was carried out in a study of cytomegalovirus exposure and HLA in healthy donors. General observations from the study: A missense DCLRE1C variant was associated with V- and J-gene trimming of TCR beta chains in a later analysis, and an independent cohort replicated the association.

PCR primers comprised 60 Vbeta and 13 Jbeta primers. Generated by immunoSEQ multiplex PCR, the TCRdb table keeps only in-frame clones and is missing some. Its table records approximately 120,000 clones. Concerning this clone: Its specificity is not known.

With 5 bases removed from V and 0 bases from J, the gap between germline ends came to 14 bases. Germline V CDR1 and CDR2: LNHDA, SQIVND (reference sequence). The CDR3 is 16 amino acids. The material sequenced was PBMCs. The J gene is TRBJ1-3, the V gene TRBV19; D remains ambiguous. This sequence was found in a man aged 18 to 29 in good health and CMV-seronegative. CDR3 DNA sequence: TGTGCCAGTAGTGACCGGCGGGCTCTCTCTGGAAACACCATATATTTT. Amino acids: CASSDRRALSGNTIYF.